The clone carrying this T cell receptor beta chain was counted ten times or more. The source of the sample is a study of T-cell reconstitution after alpha-beta-depleted transplantation in children. Unique molecular identifiers were incorporated during preparation of the TCRbeta library. TCRdb re-called the PCR reads through MiXCR, storing one row per CDR3 protein. The repertoire holds about 360,000 distinct CDR3 sequences, with 13% as singletons. V lost 1 base and J 4 bases, leaving 10 bases between the germline ends. This CDR3 has 14 residues. The chain combines TRBV12-3 or TRBV12-4 with TRBJ1-2; D is uncertain. This sample comprised PBMCs, obtained from the stem cell graft. The TCR comes from a human donor who donated a stem cell graft to a child with Fanconi anemia. CDR3 DNA sequence: TGTGCCAGCAGTTTAGTTAGCCAGACCTATGGCTACACCTTC. It translates to CASSLVSQTYGYTF.